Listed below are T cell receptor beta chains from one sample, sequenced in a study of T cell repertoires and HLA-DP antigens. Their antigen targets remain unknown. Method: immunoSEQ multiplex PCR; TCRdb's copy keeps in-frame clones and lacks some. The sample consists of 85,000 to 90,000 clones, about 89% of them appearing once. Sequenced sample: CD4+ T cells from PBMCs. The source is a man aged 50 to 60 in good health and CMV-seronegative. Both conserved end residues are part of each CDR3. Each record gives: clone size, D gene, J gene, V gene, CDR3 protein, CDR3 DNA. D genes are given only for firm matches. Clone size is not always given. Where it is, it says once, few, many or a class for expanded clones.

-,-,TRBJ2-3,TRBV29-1,CSVGGPDTQYF,TGCAGCGTTGGGGGCCCAGATACGCAGTATTTT
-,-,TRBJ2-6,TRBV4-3,CASSRDVVGANVLTF,TGCGCCAGCAGCCGAGACGTGGTGGGGGCCAACGTCCTGACTTTC
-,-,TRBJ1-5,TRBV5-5,CASSLVEGRHQPQHF,TGTGCCAGCAGCTTGGTAGAGGGGCGGCATCAGCCCCAGCATTTT
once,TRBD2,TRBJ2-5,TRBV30,CAWAVGGVRGETQYF,TGTGCCTGGGCAGTTGGGGGGGTGAGGGGAGAGACCCAGTACTTC
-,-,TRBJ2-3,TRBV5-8,CASSFSQAPDTQYF,TGTGCCAGCAGCTTTTCACAGGCCCCAGATACGCAGTATTTT
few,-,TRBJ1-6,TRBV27,CASSFRESSSPLHF,TGTGCCAGCAGTTTCAGGGAATCGAGTTCACCCCTCCACTTT
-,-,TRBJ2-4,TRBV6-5,CASSAQGPKNIQYF,TGTGCCAGCAGTGCACAGGGACCGAAAAACATTCAGTACTTC
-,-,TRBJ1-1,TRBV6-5,CASIDRNTEAFF,TGTGCCAGCATTGACAGGAACACTGAAGCTTTCTTT
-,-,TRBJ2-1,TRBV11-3,CASSLPLGALENEQFF,TGTGCCAGCAGCCTCCCCCTGGGGGCGCTGGAGAATGAGCAGTTCTTC
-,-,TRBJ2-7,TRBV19,CASSNPTVPYEQYF,TGTGCCAGTAGTAACCCGACGGTGCCCTACGAGCAGTACTTC
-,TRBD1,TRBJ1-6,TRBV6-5,CASSQTGGRYSPLHF,TGTGCCAGCAGTCAAACAGGGGGCCGATATTCACCCCTCCACTTT
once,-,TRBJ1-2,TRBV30,CAWSVRGVGGYTF,TGTGCCTGGAGTGTACGGGGAGTGGGTGGCTACACCTTC
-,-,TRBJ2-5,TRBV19,CASSMRDSQETQYF,TGTGCCAGTAGTATGCGGGACAGTCAAGAGACCCAGTACTTC
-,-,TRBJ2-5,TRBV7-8,CASSQVPGPQETQYF,TGTGCCAGCAGCCAGGTCCCGGGGCCGCAAGAGACCCAGTACTTC
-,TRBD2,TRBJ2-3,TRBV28,CASGRAYTDTQYF,TGTGCCAGCGGGAGGGCGTACACAGATACGCAGTATTTT
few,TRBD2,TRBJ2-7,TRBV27,CASSLRAGVARGGVTYEQYF,TGTGCCAGCAGTTTAAGGGCGGGGGTCGCACGTGGGGGAGTTACCTACGAGCAGTACTTC
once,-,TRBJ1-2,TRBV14,CASKEAGLNYGYTF,TGTGCCAGCAAGGAGGCCGGACTGAACTATGGCTACACCTTC
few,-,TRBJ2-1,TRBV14,CASSQGIWYNEQFF,TGTGCCAGCAGCCAAGGGATCTGGTACAATGAGCAGTTCTTC